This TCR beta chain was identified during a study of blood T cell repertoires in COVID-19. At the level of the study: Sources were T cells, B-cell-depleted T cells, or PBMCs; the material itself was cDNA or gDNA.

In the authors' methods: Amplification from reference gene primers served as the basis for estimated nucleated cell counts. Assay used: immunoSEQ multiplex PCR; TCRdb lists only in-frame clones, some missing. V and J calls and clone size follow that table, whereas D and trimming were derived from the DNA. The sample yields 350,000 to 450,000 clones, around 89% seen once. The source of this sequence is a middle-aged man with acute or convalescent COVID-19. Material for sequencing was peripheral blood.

The CDR3 reads CASSLTGGPSTGELFF. As DNA, the CDR3 is TGTGCCAGCAGTTTGACGGGGGGGCCATCCACCGGGGAGCTGTTTTTT. The chain uses TRBV6-5 and TRBJ2-2, with 8 bases fitting TRBD2. The V and J ends lost 4 bases and 4 bases, in that order; junction bases with no gene match: 8. This CDR3 contains 16 residues. CDR1 and CDR2 (germline): MNHEY, SVGAGI.